This TCR beta chain was found in a study of blood T cell repertoires in COVID-19 (TCRdb year 2020). A note on the overall study: Samples covering the acute and convalescent phases of COVID-19 were provided by collaborators in the United States, Italy and Spain. The samples were drawn from the first 160 participants of the ongoing ImmuneRACE study and from 950 to 1,500 subjects provided by 6 global collaborators. Where HLA class I and class II types were available, the types were taken from metadata supplied by the sample provider, not from assay-based typing. A freely available public database, intended as a resource for researchers studying the immune response to SARS-CoV-2, is where the repertoires were released. Subjects who had been exposed to COVID-19, were actively infected with it, or had recovered from it provided the deeply sampled blood TCRbeta repertoires that made up the dataset. A de-identified subject ID, COVID-19 status, age in years and sex were almost always included in the sample metadata. The material from the prospective study consisted of cDNA or gDNA derived from T cells, B-cell-depleted T cells, or PBMCs.

The CDR3 has 13 amino acids, counting the end cysteine and phenylalanine. The retained sequence is limited to the CDR3, 39 bases, with the frame set at the first base. V lost 3 bases and J lost 1 base; the stretch between them is 7 bases long. Sequences ENHRY (CDR1) and SYGVKD (CDR2) are obtained from the germline V gene. As regards this clone: The antigen this receptor binds is unknown. The sample holds no much larger clone one base away, and base qualities are not on file. This specimen includes other DNA sequences encoding the same CDR3.

Whole blood was collected in K2EDTA tubes by collaborating institutions according to the institutions' own protocols. Collaborator samples were shipped for TCRbeta analysis as frozen whole blood, isolated PBMCs, or DNA extracted from either sample type. The immunoSEQ Assay, a bias-controlled multiplex PCR, was used to amplify TCRbeta CDR3 regions from genomic DNA. The authors' analysis ran thus. The number of nucleated cells in each sample was estimated from the amplification of reference gene primers within the assay. Sequence reads were collapsed and filtered to measure the absolute abundance of every unique TCRbeta CDR3 rearrangement. For each sample, productive Simpson clonality was calculated by taking the square root of Simpson's diversity index across productive rearrangements. Imported from immuneACCESS, the table was reduced by TCRdb to in-frame sequences with V and J called. These copies leave out some clones; in studies compared against another copy, an unresolved V gene accounts for under half, and the cause of the remainder is not known. V and J calls and clone size are those listed in that table; D and trimming were worked out from the DNA. The sample has about 220,000 clones on record, about 80% of them singletons. The top ten hold more than 2% of the sample.

What the work shows at the level of the full study, not this receptor alone: How much clinical and demographic metadata was included differed by source and by participant, and the metadata was provided uncurated.

This TCR was sampled from a woman in her sixties with acute or convalescent COVID-19. The chain is made from TRBV10-3 and TRBJ2-7, with TRBD1 as a weak D call on 6 bases. Source material: peripheral blood. The CDR3 in this case is CAISDRGSYEQYF. The DNA sequence reads TGTGCCATCAGTGACAGGGGTTCCTACGAGCAGTACTTC.